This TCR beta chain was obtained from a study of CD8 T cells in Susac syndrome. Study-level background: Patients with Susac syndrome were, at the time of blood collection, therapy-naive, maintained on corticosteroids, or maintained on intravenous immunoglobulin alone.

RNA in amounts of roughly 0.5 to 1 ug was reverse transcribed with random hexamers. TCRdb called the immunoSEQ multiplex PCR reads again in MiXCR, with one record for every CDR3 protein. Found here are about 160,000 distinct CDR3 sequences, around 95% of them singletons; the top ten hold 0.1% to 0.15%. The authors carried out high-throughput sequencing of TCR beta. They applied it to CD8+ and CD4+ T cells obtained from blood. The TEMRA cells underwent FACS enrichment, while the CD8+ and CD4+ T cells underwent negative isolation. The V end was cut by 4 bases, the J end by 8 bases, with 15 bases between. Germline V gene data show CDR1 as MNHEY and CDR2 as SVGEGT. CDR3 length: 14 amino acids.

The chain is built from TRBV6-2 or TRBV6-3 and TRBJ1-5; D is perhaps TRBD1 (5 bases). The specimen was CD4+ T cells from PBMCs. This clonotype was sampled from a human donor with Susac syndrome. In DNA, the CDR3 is TGTGCCAGCAGTTCTCGGGGCCCCAAGGAGCCCCAGCATTTT. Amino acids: CASSSRGPKEPQHF.